A selection of T cell receptor beta chains follows, all from one sample in a study of T-cell reconstitution after alpha-beta-depleted transplantation in children. TCRdb fed the PCR reads into MiXCR, producing one record per CDR3 protein. The sample holds approximately 980,000 distinct CDR3 sequences; roughly 29% are singletons and the top ten take under 30%. This specimen consisted of PBMCs, mostly from graft donor cells, obtained 360 days after TCRalphabeta/CD19-depleted stem cell transplant. These receptors all stem from a boy in the first two years of life who had a stem cell transplant for SCID, so the T cells may come from the graft donor. Each CDR3 is given with its conserved first and last residue. A D gene is named only where the DNA matches it firmly. Only part of the rows carry a size: once, few, many, or a class if the clone is expanded.

D gene	V gene	J gene	clone size	CDR3 DNA	CDR3 protein
-	TRBV7-3	TRBJ1-6	few	TGTGCCAGCAGCTCACCGGGCCCCCTCCACTTT	CASSSPGPLHF
-	TRBV29-1	TRBJ1-3	-	TGCAGCGTCTCGGGACACCTCTCTGGAAACACCATATATTTT	CSVSGHLSGNTIYF
-	TRBV5-1	TRBJ1-1	-	TGCGCCAGCAGCGCGCGGGCGGTGGGAGGCACTGAAGCTTTCTTT	CASSARAVGGTEAFF
TRBD1	TRBV7-6	TRBJ2-3	-	TGTGCCAGCAGCTGGACAGGTACCGACACAGATACGCAGTATTTT	CASSWTGTDTDTQYF
-	TRBV11-2	TRBJ2-6	few	TGTGCCAGCAGCTTTCGTCACGGGGGCTCAAGCTCTGGGGCCAACGTCCTGACTTTC	CASSFRHGGSSSGANVLTF
TRBD1	TRBV20-1	TRBJ1-1	few	TGCAGTGCTAGAGTTACGGGACAGCCGAACACTGAAGCTTTCTTT	CSARVTGQPNTEAFF
-	TRBV15	TRBJ1-2	few	TGTGCCACCAGCCTCCGGAGGGATGGCTACACCTTC	CATSLRRDGYTF
-	TRBV7-2	TRBJ2-7	-	TGTGCCAGCACCATGGGGGGTCATTACGAGCAGTACTTC	CASTMGGHYEQYF
-	TRBV20-1	TRBJ1-4	few	TGCAGTGCTAGGGGACATTTTAATGAAAAACTGTTTTTT	CSARGHFNEKLFF
TRBD2	TRBV5-5	TRBJ2-6	-	TGTGCCAGCAGCAACCGAGCGGGGGGGCCCGGGGCCAACGTCCTGACTTTC	CASSNRAGGPGANVLTF
-	TRBV21-1	TRBJ2-1	-	TGTGCCAGCAGCAAAGCGGCTGTAGGGGCCAGGAATGAGCAGTTCTTC	CASSKAAVGARNEQFF